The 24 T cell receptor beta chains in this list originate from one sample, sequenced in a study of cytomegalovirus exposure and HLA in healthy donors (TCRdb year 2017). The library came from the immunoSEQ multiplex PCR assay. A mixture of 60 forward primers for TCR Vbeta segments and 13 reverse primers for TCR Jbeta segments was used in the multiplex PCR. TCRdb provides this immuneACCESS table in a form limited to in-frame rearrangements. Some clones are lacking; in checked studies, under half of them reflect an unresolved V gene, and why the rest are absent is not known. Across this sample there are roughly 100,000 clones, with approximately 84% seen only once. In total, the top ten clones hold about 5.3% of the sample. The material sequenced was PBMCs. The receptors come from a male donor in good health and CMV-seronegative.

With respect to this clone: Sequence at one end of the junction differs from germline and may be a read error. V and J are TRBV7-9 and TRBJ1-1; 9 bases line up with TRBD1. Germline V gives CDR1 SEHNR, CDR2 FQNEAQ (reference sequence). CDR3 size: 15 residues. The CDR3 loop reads CSSSLPGTGWAEAFF. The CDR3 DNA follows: TGTTCCAGCAGCTTGCCCGGGACAGGGTGGGCTGAAGCTTTCTTT.

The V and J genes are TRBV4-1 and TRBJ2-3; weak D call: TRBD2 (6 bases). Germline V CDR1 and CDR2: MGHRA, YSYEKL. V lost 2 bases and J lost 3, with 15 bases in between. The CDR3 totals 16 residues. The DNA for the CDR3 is TGCGCCAGCAGCCAAACCCGGACGGGAGTAACAGATACGCAGTATTTT. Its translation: CASSQTRTGVTDTQYF.

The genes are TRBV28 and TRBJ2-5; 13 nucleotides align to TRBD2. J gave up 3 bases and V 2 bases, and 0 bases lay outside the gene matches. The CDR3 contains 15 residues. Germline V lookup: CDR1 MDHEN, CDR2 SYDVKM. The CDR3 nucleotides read TGTGCCAGCAGTTTAGGACTAGCGGGAGAAGAGACCCAGTACTTC. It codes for CASSLGLAGEETQYF.

The CDR3: CSEITDEQYF. The CDR3 DNA reads TGCAGCGAAATTACAGACGAGCAGTACTTC. The J gene is TRBJ2-7, the V gene TRBV29-1; D gene ambiguous. Germline-derived CDR1 and CDR2 are SQVTM and ANQGSEA. The length of the CDR3 is 10 residues. Deletions cut 7 bases from V and 5 bases from J, with 9 bases between.

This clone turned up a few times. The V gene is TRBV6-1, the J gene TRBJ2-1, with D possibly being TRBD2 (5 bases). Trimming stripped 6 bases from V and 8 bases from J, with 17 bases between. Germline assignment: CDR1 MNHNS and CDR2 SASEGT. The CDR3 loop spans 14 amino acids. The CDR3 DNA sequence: TGTGCCAGCAGCGCCATACTAGAAGTCGATGAGCAGTTCTTC. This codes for CASSAILEVDEQFF.

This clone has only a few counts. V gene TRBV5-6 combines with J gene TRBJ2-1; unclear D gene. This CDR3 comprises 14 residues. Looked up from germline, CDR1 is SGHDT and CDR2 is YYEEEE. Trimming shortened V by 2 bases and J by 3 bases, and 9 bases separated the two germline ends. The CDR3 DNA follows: TGTGCCAGCAGCTTATTGCAGATCTACAATGAGCAGTTCTTC. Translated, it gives CASSLLQIYNEQFF.

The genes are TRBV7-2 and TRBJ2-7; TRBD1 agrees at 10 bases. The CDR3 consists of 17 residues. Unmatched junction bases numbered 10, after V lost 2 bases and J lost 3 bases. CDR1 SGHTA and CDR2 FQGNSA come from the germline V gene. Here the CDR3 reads CASSLKGTRTGGYEQYF. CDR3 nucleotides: TGTGCCAGCAGCTTAAAAGGGACTAGGACAGGGGGCTACGAGCAGTACTTC.

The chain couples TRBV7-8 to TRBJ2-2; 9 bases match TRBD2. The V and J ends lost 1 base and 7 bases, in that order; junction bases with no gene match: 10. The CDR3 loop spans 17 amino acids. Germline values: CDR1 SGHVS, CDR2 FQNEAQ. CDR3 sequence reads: CASSLGGASGTGGELFF. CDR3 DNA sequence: TGTGCCAGCAGCTTAGGGGGGGCTAGCGGGACCGGCGGGGAGCTGTTTTTT.

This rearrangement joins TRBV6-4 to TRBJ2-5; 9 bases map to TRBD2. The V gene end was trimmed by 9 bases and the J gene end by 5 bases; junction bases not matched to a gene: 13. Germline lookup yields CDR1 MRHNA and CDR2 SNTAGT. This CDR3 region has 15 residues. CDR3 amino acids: CARRTGGRAGETQYF. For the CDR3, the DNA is TGTGCCAGACGAACGGGCGGGAGGGCCGGGGAGACCCAGTACTTC.

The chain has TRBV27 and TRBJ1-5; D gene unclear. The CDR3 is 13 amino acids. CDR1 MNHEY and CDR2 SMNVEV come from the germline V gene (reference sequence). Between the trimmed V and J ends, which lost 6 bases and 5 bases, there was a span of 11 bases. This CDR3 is CASSLIPDQPQHF. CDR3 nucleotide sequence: TGTGCCAGCAGCCTCATCCCAGATCAGCCCCAGCATTTT.

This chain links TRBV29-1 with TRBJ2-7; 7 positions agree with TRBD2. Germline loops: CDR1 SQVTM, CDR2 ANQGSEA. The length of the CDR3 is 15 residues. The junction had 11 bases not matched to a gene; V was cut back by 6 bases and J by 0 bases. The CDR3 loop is CSVARLADTSYEQYF. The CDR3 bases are TGCAGCGTCGCCCGCCTAGCGGATACCTCCTACGAGCAGTACTTC.

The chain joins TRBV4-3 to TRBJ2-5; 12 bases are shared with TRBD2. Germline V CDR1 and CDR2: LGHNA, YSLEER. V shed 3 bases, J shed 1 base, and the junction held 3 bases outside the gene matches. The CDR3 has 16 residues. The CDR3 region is CASSQGLAGFQETQYF. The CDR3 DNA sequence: TGCGCCAGCAGCCAGGGACTAGCGGGTTTCCAAGAGACCCAGTACTTC.

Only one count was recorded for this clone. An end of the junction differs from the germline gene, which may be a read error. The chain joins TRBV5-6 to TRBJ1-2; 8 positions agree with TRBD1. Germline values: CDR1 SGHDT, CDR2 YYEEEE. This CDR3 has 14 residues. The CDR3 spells CASSGTGRNSGYTF. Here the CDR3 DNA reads TGTGCCAGCAGTGGGACAGGTCGAAACTCTGGCTACACCTTC.

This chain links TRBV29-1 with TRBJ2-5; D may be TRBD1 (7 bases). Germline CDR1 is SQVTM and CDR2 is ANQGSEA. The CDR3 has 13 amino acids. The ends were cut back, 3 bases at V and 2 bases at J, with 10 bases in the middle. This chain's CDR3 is CSVDRGVQETQYF. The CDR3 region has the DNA TGCAGCGTTGACAGGGGGGTTCAAGAGACCCAGTACTTC. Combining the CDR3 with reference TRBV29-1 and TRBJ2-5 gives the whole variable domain SAVISQKPSRDICQRGTSLTIQCQVDSQVTMMFWYRQQPGQSLTLIATANQGSEATYESGFVIDKFPISRPNLTFSTLTVSNMSPEDSSIYLCSVDRGVQETQYFGPGTRLLVL.

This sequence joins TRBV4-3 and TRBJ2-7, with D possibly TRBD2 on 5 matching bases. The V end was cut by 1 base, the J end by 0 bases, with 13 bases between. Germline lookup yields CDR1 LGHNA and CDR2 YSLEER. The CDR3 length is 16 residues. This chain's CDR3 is CASSQGTRGSSYEQYF. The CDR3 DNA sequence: TGCGCCAGCAGCCAAGGAACCCGAGGGAGCTCCTACGAGCAGTACTTC.

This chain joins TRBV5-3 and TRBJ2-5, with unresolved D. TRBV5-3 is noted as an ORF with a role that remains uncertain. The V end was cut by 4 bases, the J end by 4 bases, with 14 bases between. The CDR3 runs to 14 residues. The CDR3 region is CARSHPRGRETQYF. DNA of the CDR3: TGTGCCAGAAGCCACCCTCGAGGCCGAGAGACCCAGTACTTC.

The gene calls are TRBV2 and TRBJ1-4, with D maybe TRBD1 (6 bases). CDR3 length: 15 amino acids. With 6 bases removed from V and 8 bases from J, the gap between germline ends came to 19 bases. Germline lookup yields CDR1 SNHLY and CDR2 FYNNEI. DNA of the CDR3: TGTGCCAGCAGCCAGAGGACAACTCAGGGGGAAAAACTGTTTTTT. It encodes CASSQRTTQGEKLFF.

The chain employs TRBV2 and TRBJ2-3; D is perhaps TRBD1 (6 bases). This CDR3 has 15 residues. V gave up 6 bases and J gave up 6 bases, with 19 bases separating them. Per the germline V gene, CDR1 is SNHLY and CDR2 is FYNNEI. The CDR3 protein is CASRKFKGELDTQYF. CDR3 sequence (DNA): TGTGCCAGCAGAAAGTTTAAGGGGGAGTTGGATACGCAGTATTTT.

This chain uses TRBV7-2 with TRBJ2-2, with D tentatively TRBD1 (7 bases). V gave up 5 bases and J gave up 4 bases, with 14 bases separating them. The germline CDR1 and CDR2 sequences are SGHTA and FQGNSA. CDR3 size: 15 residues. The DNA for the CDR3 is TGTGCCAGCAGCCGCGGGACAGCCGGCACCGGGGAGCTGTTTTTT. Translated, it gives CASSRGTAGTGELFF. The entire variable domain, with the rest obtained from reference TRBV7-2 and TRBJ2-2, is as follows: GAGVSQSPSNKVTEKGKDVELRCDPISGHTALYWYRQSLGQGLEFLIYFQGNSAPDKSGLPSDRFSAERTGGSVSTLTIQRTQQEDSAVYLCASSRGTAGTGELFFGEGSRLTVL.

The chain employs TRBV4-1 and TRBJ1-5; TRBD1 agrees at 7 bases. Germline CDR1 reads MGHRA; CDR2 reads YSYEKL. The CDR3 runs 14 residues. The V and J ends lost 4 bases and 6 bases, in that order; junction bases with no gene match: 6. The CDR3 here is CASSLRQGSQPQHF. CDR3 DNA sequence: TGCGCCAGCAGCCTCAGACAGGGTTCTCAGCCCCAGCATTTT.

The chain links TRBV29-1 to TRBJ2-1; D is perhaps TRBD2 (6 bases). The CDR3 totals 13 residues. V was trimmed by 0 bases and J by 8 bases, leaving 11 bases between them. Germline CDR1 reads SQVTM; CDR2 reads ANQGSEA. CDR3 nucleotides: TGCAGCGTTGAAGAGGGGGGTGGTTATGAGCAGTTCTTC. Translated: CSVEEGGGYEQFF.

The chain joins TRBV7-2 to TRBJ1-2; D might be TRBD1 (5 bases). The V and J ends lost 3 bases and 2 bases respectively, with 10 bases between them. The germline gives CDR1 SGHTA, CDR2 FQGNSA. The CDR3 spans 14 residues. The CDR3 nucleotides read TGTGCCAGCAGCTTGAGCCAGGGAAACTATGGCTACACCTTC. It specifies CASSLSQGNYGYTF.

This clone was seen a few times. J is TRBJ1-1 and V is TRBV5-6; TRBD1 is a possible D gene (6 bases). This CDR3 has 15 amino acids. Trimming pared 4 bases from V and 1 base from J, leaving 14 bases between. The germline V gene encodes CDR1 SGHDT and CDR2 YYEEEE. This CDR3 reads CASSPDTGRNTEAFF. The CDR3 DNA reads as TGTGCCAGCAGCCCCGATACAGGGAGGAACACTGAAGCTTTCTTT.

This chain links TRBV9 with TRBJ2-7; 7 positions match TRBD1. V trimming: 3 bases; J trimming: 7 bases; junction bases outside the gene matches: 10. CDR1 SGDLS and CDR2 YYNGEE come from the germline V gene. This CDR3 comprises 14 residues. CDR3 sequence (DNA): TGTGCCAGCAGCGGACAGGGCCCCCCATTAGAGCAGTACTTC. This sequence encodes CASSGQGPPLEQYF.